A single sample gave rise to the 32 T cell receptor beta chains below, sequenced in a study of CD8 T cells in Susac syndrome. The RNA, about 0.45 to 1 ug, was put through reverse transcription using random hexamers. TCRdb used MiXCR to reprocess the immunoSEQ multiplex PCR reads, holding one entry per CDR3 protein. The table lists fewer than 350,000 distinct CDR3 sequences, around nine tenths of them singletons. Sequencing was carried out using CD8+ T cells from PBMCs. The origin of the receptors is a human donor with multiple sclerosis.

The rearrangement uses TRBV10-3 and TRBJ2-5, with no clear D. The CDR3 sequence is 15 residues long. V lost 6 bases to trimming and J lost 3 bases, with 17 bases between them. Germline-derived CDR1 and CDR2 are ENHRY and SYGVKD. The CDR3 spells CAISSLVGREETQYF. In DNA, the CDR3 is TGTGCCATCAGCTCCCTAGTGGGTCGTGAAGAGACCCAGTACTTC.

The chain uses TRBV3-1 and TRBJ2-5, with TRBD2 matching 8 bases. Germline V gene sequence: CDR1 LGHDT, CDR2 YNNKEL (reference sequence). The CDR3 is 17 amino acids. V dropped 1 base and J dropped 3; count of bases not matched to a gene: 10. The CDR3 here is CASSQVDRAGVEETQYF. In nucleotides, the CDR3 is TGTGCCAGCAGCCAAGTCGATCGAGCGGGAGTGGAAGAGACCCAGTACTTC.

The rearrangement links TRBV30 to TRBJ2-2; D is unclear. Deletions cut 8 bases from V and 7 bases from J, with 8 bases between. CDR1 is GTSNPN and CDR2 is SVGIG in the germline V gene (reference sequence). CDR3 length: 10 amino acids. CDR3 sequence: CAGRYGELFF. DNA of the CDR3: TGTGCCGGAAGGTACGGGGAGCTGTTTTTT.

The V gene is TRBV5-6, the J gene TRBJ2-2; no definite D call. Germline CDR1 SGHDT, CDR2 YYEEEE. The CDR3 is 17 amino acids. V lost 0 bases and J lost 2, with 14 bases in between. The CDR3 DNA is TGTGCCAGCAGCTTGGCCGGCGCAGCCTTAAACACCGGGGAGCTGTTTTTT. Translating it yields CASSLAGAALNTGELFF.

This rearrangement joins TRBV29-1 to TRBJ2-1; 9 nucleotides align to TRBD2. Germline V CDR1 and CDR2: SQVTM, ANQGSEA. This CDR3 comprises 13 residues. V lost 5 bases, J lost 6 bases, and 5 bases stayed unmatched. The CDR3 DNA sequence: TGCAGCGTTCGGGGGACTAGCCCCAATGAGCAGTTCTTC. Protein product: CSVRGTSPNEQFF.

The V and J genes are TRBV29-1 and TRBJ2-1; 9 bases map to TRBD1. The V and J ends lost 6 bases and 8 bases, in that order; junction bases with no gene match: 5. The germline V gene has CDR1 SQVTM and CDR2 ANQGSEA. This CDR3 has 12 amino acids. The CDR3 is CSVGTGRDEQFF. The DNA of the CDR3 is TGCAGCGTAGGGACAGGGAGGGATGAGCAGTTCTTC.

The chain has TRBV19 and TRBJ1-1; D ambiguous. Germline CDR1 and CDR2: LNHDA and SQIVND (reference sequence). The V and J ends lost 3 bases and 7 bases respectively, with 12 bases between them. This CDR3 has 13 residues. The CDR3 DNA reads TGTGCCAGTAGTATTCATTTACTGAATGAAGCTTTCTTT. This translates into CASSIHLLNEAFF.

The V call is TRBV30, the J call TRBJ2-2; D is unresolved. The germline V gene has CDR1 GTSNPN and CDR2 SVGIG (reference sequence). V was shortened by 3 bases and J by 3 bases, with 11 bases between the two germline ends. This CDR3 comprises 14 residues. In DNA form, the CDR3 reads TGTGCCTGGAGAGGTCTACGGGACACCGGGGAGCTGTTTTTT. It encodes CAWRGLRDTGELFF.

The chain joins TRBV10-3 to TRBJ2-1; TRBD2 agrees at 9 bases. V lost 4 bases, J lost 7 bases, and 14 bases stayed unmatched. There are 17 residues in the CDR3. Per the germline V gene, CDR1 is ENHRY and CDR2 is SYGVKD. The CDR3 DNA reads TGTGCCATCAGTGCGGGGGACTTAGCGGGAGTAGGGAATGAGCAGTTCTTC. It encodes CAISAGDLAGVGNEQFF.

This clonotype has only one observation. The chain joins TRBV2 to TRBJ2-3; 8 nucleotides match TRBD1. V was pared by 2 bases and J by 2 bases, with 6 bases of the junction left unmatched. There are 16 residues in the CDR3. Looked up from germline, CDR1 is SNHLY and CDR2 is FYNNEI. The CDR3 DNA follows: TGTGCCAGCAGTGAAATCTGGACAGGGACCACAGATACGCAGTATTTT. This sequence encodes CASSEIWTGTTDTQYF.

The genes are TRBV30 and TRBJ2-5; the D gene is possibly TRBD1 (5 bases). CDR1 and CDR2 (germline): GTSNPN, SVGIG (reference sequence). V lost 0 bases to trimming and J lost 0 bases, with 14 bases between them. There are 16 residues in the CDR3. CDR3 coding DNA: TGTGCCTGGAGTGTAATGGGGCTTATGTACCAAGAGACCCAGTACTTC. This sequence encodes CAWSVMGLMYQETQYF.

The chain combines TRBV12-3 or TRBV12-4 with TRBJ2-5, with 11 bases fitting TRBD2. The CDR3 totals 14 residues. The J segment lost 5 bases and the V segment lost 6 bases, leaving 5 bases of the junction unmatched. CDR3: CASRAGTSGETQYF. The CDR3 nucleotides read TGTGCCAGCAGAGCCGGGACTAGCGGCGAGACCCAGTACTTC.

The V call is TRBV6-5, the J call TRBJ2-7, with 9 bases lining up with TRBD2. Trimming cost V 0 bases and J 0 bases; bases outside gene matches: 3. CDR1 is MNHEY, CDR2 SVGAGI, per germline. The CDR3 sequence is 16 residues long. Here the CDR3 reads CASSYSAGGLSYEQYF. The CDR3 bases are TGTGCCAGCAGTTACTCGGCGGGAGGGCTCTCCTACGAGCAGTACTTC.

The chain joins TRBV14 to TRBJ1-1; possibly TRBD1 for D (5 bases). V gave up 3 bases and J gave up 7 bases, with 9 bases separating them. This CDR3 spans 12 amino acids. Germline values: CDR1 SGHDN, CDR2 FVKESK. The CDR3, as DNA: TGTGCCAGCAGCCATGAGACAGTTGAAGCTTTCTTT. Encoded protein: CASSHETVEAFF.

The rearrangement links TRBV6-2 or TRBV6-3 to TRBJ2-3, with D unclear. The CDR3 loop spans 14 amino acids. Trimming stripped 2 bases from V and 4 bases from J, with 10 bases between. Germline V CDR1 and CDR2: MNHEY, SVGEGT. CDR3 sequence reads: CASSYILSADTQYF. In DNA form, the CDR3 reads TGTGCCAGCAGTTACATCCTATCGGCAGATACGCAGTATTTT.

The V and J genes are TRBV4-1 and TRBJ2-7; 9 bases are a match to TRBD1. This CDR3 region has 15 residues. Trimming removed 4 bases from V and 3 bases from J; junction bases left unmatched: 7. Germline V gene sequence: CDR1 MGHRA, CDR2 YSYEKL. The CDR3 sequence is CASSPEGTGFYEQYF. CDR3 DNA: TGCGCCAGCAGCCCGGAAGGGACAGGGTTCTACGAGCAGTACTTC.

The chain has TRBV15 and TRBJ2-5; D gene ambiguous. The V end lost 5 bases, the J end lost 5 bases, and 12 bases lay between the germline ends. Germline CDR1 LNHNV, CDR2 YYDKDF (reference sequence). This CDR3 is built from 13 residues. CDR3 coding DNA: TGTGCCACCAGCGGATACTTAGGGGAGACCCAGTACTTC. The encoded protein is CATSGYLGETQYF.

This chain links TRBV7-9 with TRBJ1-1; no firm D call. Deletions cut 5 bases from V and 6 bases from J, with 19 bases between. The CDR3 contains 15 residues. The germline V gene has CDR1 SEHNR and CDR2 FQNEAQ (reference sequence). The CDR3 coding sequence is TGTGCCAGCAGCAATTCTTTATGGACGAGTTCTGAAGCTTTCTTT. Translated: CASSNSLWTSSEAFF.

CDR3 in amino acids: CASSSGQGFPDTQYF. The CDR3 nucleotides are TGTGCCAGCAGTTCGGGACAGGGATTTCCAGATACGCAGTATTTT. The chain recombines TRBV27 with TRBJ2-3; 9 bases line up with TRBD1. CDR3 length: 15 amino acids. In germline, CDR1 is MNHEY, CDR2 SMNVEV (reference sequence). The trim removed 4 bases at V and 4 bases at J, leaving 6 bases unmatched.

This chain links TRBV6-1 with TRBJ2-3; possibly TRBD2 for D (6 bases). Deletions cut 7 bases from V and 0 bases from J, with 14 bases between. Germline V gives CDR1 MNHNS, CDR2 SASEGT. This CDR3 is built from 15 residues. CDR3 in amino acids: CASTGTSYSTDTQYF. DNA for the CDR3: TGTGCCAGCACCGGGACTTCGTATAGCACAGATACGCAGTATTTT.

The chain carries TRBV7-2 and TRBJ2-7; a possible D gene is TRBD1 (5 bases). CDR1 is SGHTA, CDR2 FQGNSA, per germline. The CDR3 is 15 amino acids. Trimming shortened V by 1 base and J by 3 bases, and 13 bases separated the two germline ends. The CDR3 protein is CASSLEGRPGYEQYF. The CDR3 coding sequence is TGTGCCAGCAGCTTAGAGGGGCGACCGGGCTACGAGCAGTACTTC.

This clonotype is a singleton in its sample. This chain joins TRBV6-2 or TRBV6-3 and TRBJ2-2; D is unclear. V lost 7 bases and J lost 3, with 15 bases in between. The CDR3 sequence is 15 residues long. CDR1 and CDR2 (germline): MNHEY, SVGEGT. CDR3 region: CASKIGSVDTGELFF. CDR3 DNA sequence: TGTGCCAGCAAAATAGGCTCCGTGGACACCGGGGAGCTGTTTTTT.

This clonotype was counted a single time. The CDR3 nucleotides are TGTGCCAGCAGCCAAGAACCGGGAGGGAGGGATGAGCAGTTCTTC. It is translated as CASSQEPGGRDEQFF. This chain joins TRBV14 and TRBJ2-1, with 8 bases lining up with TRBD2. This CDR3 has 15 residues. Germline values: CDR1 SGHDN, CDR2 FVKESK. V shed 0 bases, J shed 8 bases, and the junction held 6 bases outside the gene matches.

This CDR3 reads CSAASETVYEQYF. The DNA of the CDR3 is TGCAGCGCGGCCTCGGAGACAGTCTACGAGCAGTACTTC. The chain combines TRBV29-1 with TRBJ2-7; tentative D call: TRBD1 (5 bases). V was trimmed by 7 bases and J by 3 bases, leaving 16 bases between them. The CDR3 has 13 amino acids. Germline lookup yields CDR1 SQVTM and CDR2 ANQGSEA.

The V gene is TRBV7-3, the J gene TRBJ2-2; weak D call: TRBD1 (6 bases). The germline V gene encodes CDR1 SGHTA and CDR2 FQGTGA. The CDR3 has 16 residues. Trimming shortened V by 4 bases and J by 4 bases, and 16 bases separated the two germline ends. CDR3 residues: CASSSTGASFTGELFF. The CDR3 DNA reads TGTGCCAGCAGCTCGACAGGAGCAAGTTTCACCGGGGAGCTGTTTTTT.

V usage is TRBV19 and J usage is TRBJ2-7; 7 bases are shared with TRBD1. V lost 3 bases and J lost 3; bases outside the gene matches: 23. Germline CDR1 LNHDA, CDR2 SQIVND (reference sequence). The CDR3 is made up of 20 amino acids. The CDR3 protein is CASSIGGPDPSTGTVYEQYF. CDR3 in DNA: TGTGCCAGTAGTATTGGGGGTCCCGACCCTTCTACCGGGACAGTCTACGAGCAGTACTTC.

The J gene is TRBJ2-7, the V gene TRBV20-1; the match to TRBD2 covers 12 bases. The CDR3 consists of 14 residues. V trimming: 0 bases; J trimming: 4 bases; junction bases outside the gene matches: 1. The V gene's germline CDR1 is DFQATT and CDR2 SNEGSKA (reference sequence). The CDR3 sequence: CSARDGTSGYEQYF. The CDR3, as DNA: TGCAGTGCTAGAGACGGGACTAGCGGGTACGAGCAGTACTTC.

This chain connects TRBV7-3 to TRBJ2-2; D gene uncertain. V lost 0 bases and J lost 2, with 10 bases in between. Germline V gives CDR1 SGHTA, CDR2 FQGTGA. The CDR3 extends over 16 amino acids. The chain's CDR3 is CASSLTGQQNTGELFF. DNA for the CDR3: TGTGCCAGCAGCTTAACCGGGCAGCAAAACACCGGGGAGCTGTTTTTT.

The chain uses TRBV10-2 and TRBJ2-7; possible D gene TRBD1, 6 bases. The CDR3 runs 14 residues. V was trimmed by 0 bases and J by 3 bases, leaving 9 bases between them. CDR1 is WSHSY, CDR2 SAAADI, per germline. The CDR3 coding sequence is TGCGCCAGCAGTGAGTCCCTGACAGGCTACGAGCAGTACTTC. Translating it yields CASSESLTGYEQYF.

V is TRBV6-1 and J is TRBJ2-1; D possibly corresponds to TRBD2 (6 bases). Between the trimmed V and J ends, which lost 0 bases and 5 bases, there was a span of 11 bases. This CDR3 spans 15 amino acids. CDR1 and CDR2 (germline): MNHNS, SASEGT. DNA for the CDR3: TGTGCCAGCAGTGAAGCGCCGGAGGGGCACAATGAGCAGTTCTTC. This translates into CASSEAPEGHNEQFF.

The chain uses TRBV7-9 and TRBJ2-3, with D unclear. The V end was cut by 5 bases, the J end by 5 bases, with 17 bases between. The CDR3 has 15 residues. Germline loops: CDR1 SEHNR, CDR2 FQNEAQ (reference sequence). This chain's CDR3 is CASSVLQGSEDTQYF. The CDR3 DNA sequence: TGTGCCAGCAGCGTACTACAAGGGTCGGAAGATACGCAGTATTTT.

The rearrangement joins TRBV12-3 or TRBV12-4 to TRBJ2-1, with 7 bases fitting TRBD2. V was clipped by 3 bases and J by 5 bases; unmatched bases: 4. The CDR3 loop spans 14 amino acids. The CDR3 is CASSLASGHNEQFF. The CDR3 region has the DNA TGTGCCAGCAGTTTGGCTAGCGGCCACAATGAGCAGTTCTTC.